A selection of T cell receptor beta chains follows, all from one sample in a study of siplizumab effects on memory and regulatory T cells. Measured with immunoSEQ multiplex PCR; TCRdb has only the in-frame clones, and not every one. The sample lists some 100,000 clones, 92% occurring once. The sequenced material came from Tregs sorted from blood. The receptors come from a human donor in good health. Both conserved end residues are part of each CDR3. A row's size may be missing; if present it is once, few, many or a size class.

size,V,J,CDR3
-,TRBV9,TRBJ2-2,CASSAKAGGNTGELFF
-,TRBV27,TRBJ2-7,CASSSGLAYEQYF
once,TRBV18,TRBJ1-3,CASSPPVRGNTIYF
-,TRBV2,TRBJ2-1,CARGTSGSNEQFF
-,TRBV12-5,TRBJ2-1,CASGGRVNEQFF
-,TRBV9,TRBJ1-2,CASSVTGRGQYGYTF
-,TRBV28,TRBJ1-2,CASSSGTGEIYGYTF
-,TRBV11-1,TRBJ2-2,CASTTTSGGKNTGELFF
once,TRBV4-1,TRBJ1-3,CASSQASGNTIYF
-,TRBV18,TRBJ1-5,CASSPRPSDQPQHF
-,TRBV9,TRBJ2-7,CASSVRDRGNYEQYF
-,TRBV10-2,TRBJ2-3,CASRRLAVRTDTQYF
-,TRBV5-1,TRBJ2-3,CASSLVQGRVTDTQYF
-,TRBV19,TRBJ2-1,CASSISNYNEQFF
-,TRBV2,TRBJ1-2,CASSEGDTWGYTF
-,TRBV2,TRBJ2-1,CASSEGLAEGGEQFF
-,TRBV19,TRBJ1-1,CASSIQGAENTEAFF
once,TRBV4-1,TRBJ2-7,CASSQDWTGTYEQYF
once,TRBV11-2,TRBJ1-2,CASSQGPWGYTF
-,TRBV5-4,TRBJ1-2,CASSLNRFTNYGYTF
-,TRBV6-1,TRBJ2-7,CASSENWTGGPGTQYF
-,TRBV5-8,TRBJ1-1,CASSLAKVAFF